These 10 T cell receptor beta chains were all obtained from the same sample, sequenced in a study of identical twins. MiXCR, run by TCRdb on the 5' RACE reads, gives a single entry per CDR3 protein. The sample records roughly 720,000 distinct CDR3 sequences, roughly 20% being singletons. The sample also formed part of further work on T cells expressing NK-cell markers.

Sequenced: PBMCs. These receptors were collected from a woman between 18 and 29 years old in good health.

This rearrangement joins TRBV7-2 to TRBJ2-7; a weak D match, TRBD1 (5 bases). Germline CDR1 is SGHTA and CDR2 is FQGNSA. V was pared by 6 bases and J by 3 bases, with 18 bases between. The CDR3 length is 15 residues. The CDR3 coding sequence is TGTGCCAGCAGAGATTCCCGGGTAGGGGACTACGAGCAGTACTTC. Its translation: CASRDSRVGDYEQYF.

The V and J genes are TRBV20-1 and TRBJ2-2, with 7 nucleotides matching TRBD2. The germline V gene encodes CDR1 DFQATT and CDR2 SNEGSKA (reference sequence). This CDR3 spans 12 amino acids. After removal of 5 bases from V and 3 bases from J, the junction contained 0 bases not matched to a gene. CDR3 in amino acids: CSAREDTGELFF. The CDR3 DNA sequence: TGCAGTGCTCGGGAGGACACCGGGGAGCTGTTTTTT.

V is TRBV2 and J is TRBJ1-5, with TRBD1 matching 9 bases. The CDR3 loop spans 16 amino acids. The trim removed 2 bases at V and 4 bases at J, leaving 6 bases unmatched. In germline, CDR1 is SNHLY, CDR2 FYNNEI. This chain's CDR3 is CASSEQDRGFNQPQHF. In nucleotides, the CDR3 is TGTGCCAGCAGTGAACAGGACAGGGGCTTTAATCAGCCCCAGCATTTT.

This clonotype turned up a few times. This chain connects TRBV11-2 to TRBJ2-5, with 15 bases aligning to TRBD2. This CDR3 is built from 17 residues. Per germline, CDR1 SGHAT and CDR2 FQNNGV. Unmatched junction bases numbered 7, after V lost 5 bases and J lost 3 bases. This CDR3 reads CASSLGLAGGFEETQYF. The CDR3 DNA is TGTGCCAGCAGCCTGGGACTAGCGGGGGGATTTGAAGAGACCCAGTACTTC.

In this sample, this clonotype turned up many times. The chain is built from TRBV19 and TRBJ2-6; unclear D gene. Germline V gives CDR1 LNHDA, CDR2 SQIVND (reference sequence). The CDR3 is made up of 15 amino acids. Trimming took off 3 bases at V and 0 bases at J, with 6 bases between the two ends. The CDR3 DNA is TGTGCCAGTAGTATTGACAACTCTGGGGCCAACGTCCTGACTTTC. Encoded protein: CASSIDNSGANVLTF.

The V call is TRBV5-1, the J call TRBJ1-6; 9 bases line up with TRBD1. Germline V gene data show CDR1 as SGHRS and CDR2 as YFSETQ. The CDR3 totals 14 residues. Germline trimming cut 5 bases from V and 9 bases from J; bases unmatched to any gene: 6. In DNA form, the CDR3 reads TGCGCCAGCAGGTCGGGGACAGGGTTTTCACCCCTCCACTTT. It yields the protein CASRSGTGFSPLHF.

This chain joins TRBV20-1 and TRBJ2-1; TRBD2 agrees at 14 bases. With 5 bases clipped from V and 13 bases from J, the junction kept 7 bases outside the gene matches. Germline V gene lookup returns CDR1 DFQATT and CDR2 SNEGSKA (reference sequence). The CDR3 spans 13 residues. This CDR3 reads CSARLAGGPTQFF. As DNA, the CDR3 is TGCAGTGCTCGACTAGCGGGAGGGCCCACCCAGTTCTTC.

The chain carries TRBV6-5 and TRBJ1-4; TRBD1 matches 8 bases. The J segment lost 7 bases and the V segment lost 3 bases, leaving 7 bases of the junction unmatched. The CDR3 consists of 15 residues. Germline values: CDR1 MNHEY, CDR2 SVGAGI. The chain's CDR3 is CASSYTRGRAEKLFF. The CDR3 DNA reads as TGTGCCAGCAGTTATACCAGGGGGCGCGCTGAAAAACTGTTTTTT.

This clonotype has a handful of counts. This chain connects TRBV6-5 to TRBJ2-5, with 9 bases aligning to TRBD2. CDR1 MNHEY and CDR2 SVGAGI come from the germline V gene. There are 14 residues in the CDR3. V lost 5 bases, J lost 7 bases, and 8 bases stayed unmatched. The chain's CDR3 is CASSTSGRGGTQYF. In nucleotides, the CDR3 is TGTGCCAGCAGTACTAGCGGGCGGGGCGGGACCCAGTACTTC.

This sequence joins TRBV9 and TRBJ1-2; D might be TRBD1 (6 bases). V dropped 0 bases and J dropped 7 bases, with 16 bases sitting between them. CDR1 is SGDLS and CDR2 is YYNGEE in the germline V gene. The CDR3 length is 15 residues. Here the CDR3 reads CASSVAGARAGGYTF. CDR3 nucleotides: TGTGCCAGCAGCGTAGCGGGGGCAAGGGCAGGTGGCTACACCTTC. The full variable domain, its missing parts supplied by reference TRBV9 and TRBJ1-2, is DSGVTQTPKHLITATGQRVTLRCSPRSGDLSVYWYQQSLDQGLQFLIQYYNGEERAKGNILERFSAQQFPDLHSELNLSSLELGDSALYFCASSVAGARAGGYTFGSGTRLTVV.